The 25 T cell receptor beta chains in this list originate from one sample, sequenced in a study of blood T cells in healthy people across ages (dated by TCRdb to the mid-2010s). To prepare the library, 5' RACE was applied. This sample was sequenced with an Illumina HiSeq 2500. A second about 7 to 11 cycle PCR used a sample-barcoded 5' primer and a J-beta primer mix. The public sequencing data were trimmed at Q25 with fastp and processed into clonotypes with MiXCR by TCRdb, which kept only in-frame beta chains. Rows are unified per CDR3 protein, each entry keeping the most common DNA and genes. This sample holds hundreds of thousands of distinct CDR3 sequences; 21% were observed only once. 3.5% to 4% of the sample goes to the ten largest clones. The source material was blood. The receptor set was obtained from a man between 65 and 80 years old in good health.

This clonotype was seen repeatedly, ten times or more. The V and J genes are TRBV2 and TRBJ2-6; D remains ambiguous. The CDR3 runs 17 residues. V lost 3 bases, J lost 0 bases, and 12 bases lay in between. Germline loops: CDR1 SNHLY, CDR2 FYNNEI. CDR3 coding DNA: TGTGCCAGCAGTGAGGTCCTGACGGTCTCTGGGGCCAACGTCCTGACTTTC. It codes for CASSEVLTVSGANVLTF.

The J gene is TRBJ2-2, the V gene TRBV29-1; D uncertain. The V gene's germline CDR1 is SQVTM and CDR2 ANQGSEA. The CDR3 is 14 amino acids. V was pared by 4 bases and J by 0 bases, with 9 bases between. In nucleotides, the CDR3 is TGCAGCGTTGGGGCTCTCGCGAACACCGGGGAGCTGTTTTTT. The encoded protein is CSVGALANTGELFF.

The chain carries TRBV12-3 or TRBV12-4 and TRBJ2-7; 7 nucleotides agree with TRBD2. The CDR3 length is 16 residues. The V and J ends lost 3 bases and 0 bases, in that order; junction bases with no gene match: 8. The CDR3 coding sequence is TGTGCCAGCAGTTTCCATACTAGCGTCGACTCCTACGAGCAGTACTTC. Translating gives CASSFHTSVDSYEQYF.

This clonotype was picked up a small number of times. V and J are TRBV11-2 and TRBJ1-6, with 8 bases fitting TRBD1. The CDR3 is 17 residues long. In germline, CDR1 is SGHAT, CDR2 FQNNGV. Losses at the gene ends were 5 bases for V and 0 bases for J; bases not matched to a gene: 6. CDR3 residues: CASSMDRASSYNSPLHF. The CDR3 region has the DNA TGTGCCAGCAGCATGGACAGGGCGAGCTCCTATAATTCACCCCTCCACTTT.

This clonotype was counted only a few times. This chain links TRBV3-1 with TRBJ2-2, with D unclear. From germline, CDR1 is LGHDT and CDR2 YNNKEL (reference sequence). CDR3 length: 13 residues. The V end was cut by 7 bases, the J end by 1 base, with 7 bases between. CDR3 residues: CASTAGNTGELFF. The CDR3 DNA follows: TGTGCCAGCACCGCAGGGAACACCGGGGAGCTGTTTTTT.

This clonotype was seen many times. The chain combines TRBV20-1 with TRBJ2-1, with 9 positions matching TRBD2. V was pared by 0 bases and J by 0 bases, with 3 bases of the junction left unmatched. This CDR3 has 16 amino acids. CDR1 DFQATT and CDR2 SNEGSKA come from the germline V gene (reference sequence). The CDR3 here is CSARDRREGSYNEQFF. CDR3 DNA sequence: TGCAGTGCTAGAGATCGGCGGGAGGGCTCCTACAATGAGCAGTTCTTC.

Many counts were recorded for this clonotype. The chain uses TRBV27 and TRBJ1-5; 12 bases fit TRBD1. There are 16 residues in the CDR3. Germline values: CDR1 MNHEY, CDR2 SMNVEV (reference sequence). V dropped 3 bases and J dropped 5; count of bases not matched to a gene: 5. This CDR3 reads CASSLSGTGGYQPQHF. The CDR3 DNA sequence: TGTGCCAGCAGTTTGTCAGGGACAGGGGGCTATCAGCCCCAGCATTTT.

This clonotype showed up just a few times. The V and J genes are TRBV4-1 and TRBJ2-3; D gene unclear. Per germline, CDR1 MGHRA and CDR2 YSYEKL. V lost 4 bases to trimming and J lost 4 bases, with 18 bases between them. The length of the CDR3 is 16 residues. CDR3 in amino acids: CASSRLNTTSSDTQYF. CDR3 bases: TGCGCCAGCAGCCGTCTAAACACAACTTCGTCAGATACGCAGTATTTT.

The genes are TRBV28 and TRBJ1-1, with a possible D match to TRBD1 (5 bases). This CDR3 spans 14 amino acids. Trimming left V 5 bases short and J 6 bases short, with 16 bases between. Germline values: CDR1 MDHEN, CDR2 SYDVKM. CDR3: CASSAQGRVPEAFF. The CDR3 DNA follows: TGTGCCAGCAGTGCCCAGGGCCGGGTCCCTGAAGCTTTCTTT.

The V and J genes are TRBV7-6 and TRBJ2-7; 16 bases match TRBD2. The germline V gene encodes CDR1 SGHVS and CDR2 FNYEAQ. This CDR3 has 19 residues. The trim removed 2 bases at V and 3 bases at J, leaving 10 bases unmatched. The CDR3 region has the DNA TGTGCCAGCAGCTTATCCGGGACTAGCGGGGGGGATCGGAACTACGAGCAGTACTTC. It is translated as CASSLSGTSGGDRNYEQYF.

This clonotype appeared a few times. The genes are TRBV18 and TRBJ2-5, with D possibly being TRBD2 (5 bases). V was clipped by 2 bases and J by 3 bases, with 7 bases between them. This CDR3 has 13 residues. Germline CDR1 and CDR2: KGHSH and LQKENI. This CDR3 is CASSPIGKETQYF. The CDR3 DNA sequence: TGTGCCAGCTCACCAATCGGGAAAGAGACCCAGTACTTC. Supplemented by reference TRBV18 and TRBJ2-5, the full variable domain reads NAGVMQNPRHLVRRRGQEARLRCSPMKGHSHVYWYRQLPEEGLKFMVYLQKENIIDESGMPKERFSAEFPKEGPSILRIQQVVRGDSAAYFCASSPIGKETQYFGPGTRLLVL.

This clonotype appeared a few times. The chain carries TRBV5-1 and TRBJ2-3; TRBD2 matches at 11 bases. The ends lost 2 bases at V and 3 bases at J; junction bases unmatched: 8. CDR1 is SGHRS and CDR2 is YFSETQ in the germline V gene. There are 17 residues in the CDR3. This CDR3 is CASSLRTSGSSTDTQYF. CDR3 in DNA: TGCGCCAGCAGCTTAAGAACTAGCGGGAGCTCAACAGATACGCAGTATTTT.

This rearrangement joins TRBV6-5 to TRBJ1-2, with D unresolved. The CDR3 length is 15 residues. Trimming removed 5 bases from V and 6 bases from J, with 19 bases in between. Germline-derived CDR1 and CDR2 are MNHEY and SVGAGI. CDR3 region: CASSHRPGRWDGYTF. The DNA of the CDR3 is TGTGCCAGCAGTCATCGGCCAGGAAGATGGGATGGCTACACCTTC.

The chain has TRBV10-3 and TRBJ2-7; TRBD1 matches 10 bases. Germline V CDR1 and CDR2: ENHRY, SYGVKD. J was trimmed by 2 bases and V by 8 bases; bases with no gene match: 0. The CDR3 is 12 residues long. CDR3 DNA: TGTGCCATCGGGACAGGGGCCTACGAGCAGTACTTC. Its protein is CAIGTGAYEQYF.

The chain is built from TRBV18 and TRBJ1-4, with D possibly being TRBD1 (6 bases). The V gene's germline CDR1 is KGHSH and CDR2 LQKENI. Trimming shortened V by 3 bases and J by 14 bases, and 16 bases separated the two germline ends. The CDR3 extends over 13 amino acids. CDR3 residues: CASSPQGGKGLFF. In DNA, the CDR3 is TGTGCCAGCTCACCGCAAGGGGGGAAAGGTCTGTTTTTT.

This clonotype was observed many times. The V call is TRBV20-1, the J call TRBJ2-5; D might be TRBD1 (6 bases). Trimming cost V 3 bases and J 4 bases, with 15 bases left between them. Germline loops: CDR1 DFQATT, CDR2 SNEGSKA (reference sequence). This CDR3 has 14 amino acids. CDR3 in DNA: TGCAGTGCTAGGAGGGACACCGGTCTAGAGACCCAGTACTTC. Translation: CSARRDTGLETQYF.

This clonotype showed up just a few times. The V gene is TRBV20-1, the J gene TRBJ2-5; the match to TRBD2 covers 9 bases. The J call is doubtful: the DNA matches TRBJ2-7 better. The CDR3 totals 15 residues. CDR1 is DFQATT, CDR2 SNEGSKA, per germline (reference sequence). For the CDR3, the DNA is TGCAGTGCTAAAAACCAGCGGGAGGCCCCCTACGAGCAGTACTTC. As protein: CSAKNQREAPYEQYF.

The chain is built from TRBV6-2 or TRBV6-3 and TRBJ2-2; D is undetermined. V was trimmed by 3 bases and J by 5 bases, leaving 7 bases between them. The CDR3 sequence is 13 residues long. The V gene's germline CDR1 is MNHEY and CDR2 SVGEGT. CDR3 nucleotides: TGTGCCAGCAGTTATACACCGACCGGGGAGCTGTTTTTT. Translated: CASSYTPTGELFF.

This clonotype came up many times. The rearrangement joins TRBV20-1 to TRBJ2-5; TRBD1 matches at 9 bases. After removal of 6 bases from V and 4 bases from J, the junction contained 6 bases not matched to a gene. Germline loops: CDR1 DFQATT, CDR2 SNEGSKA (reference sequence). There are 13 residues in the CDR3. The CDR3 reads CSAPPDRGETQYF. DNA for the CDR3: TGCAGTGCCCCCCCGGACAGGGGAGAGACCCAGTACTTC.

This chain links TRBV29-1 with TRBJ1-1, with D unclear. The CDR3 is made up of 10 amino acids. Germline CDR1 SQVTM, CDR2 ANQGSEA. V was pared by 7 bases and J by 3 bases, with 6 bases between. In DNA form, the CDR3 reads TGCAGCGGCCTGCACACTGAAGCTTTCTTT. It is translated as CSGLHTEAFF.

This clonotype has more than one count but fewer than ten. The chain is built from TRBV5-1 and TRBJ2-1; D is unresolved. The CDR3 sequence is 13 residues long. Deletions cut 0 bases from V and 8 bases from J, with 9 bases between. The germline gives CDR1 SGHRS, CDR2 YFSETQ. The CDR3 DNA is TGCGCCAGCAGCTTGGACGGCCTAGATGAGCAGTTCTTC. It is translated as CASSLDGLDEQFF. The full variable domain, completed using reference TRBV5-1 and TRBJ2-1, is KAGVTQTPRYLIKTRGQQVTLSCSPISGHRSVSWYQQTPGQGLQFLFEYFSETQRNKGNFPGRFSGRQFSNSRSEMNVSTLELGDSALYLCASSLDGLDEQFFGPGTRLTVL.

The chain employs TRBV7-2 and TRBJ2-3; the D is unclear. Germline V CDR1 and CDR2: SGHTA, FQGNSA. This CDR3 contains 17 residues. V lost 1 base, J lost 2 bases, and 16 bases lay in between. DNA of the CDR3: TGTGCCAGCAGCTTAGATAAGATGGGCGGCCCCACAGATACGCAGTATTTT. Its translation: CASSLDKMGGPTDTQYF.

The chain recombines TRBV13 with TRBJ1-2; the D gene is possibly TRBD1 (5 bases). In germline, CDR1 is PRHDT, CDR2 FYEKMQ (reference sequence). Trimming pared 6 bases from V and 5 bases from J, leaving 7 bases between. This CDR3 is 11 amino acids long. The CDR3 protein is CASRGVYGYTF. The CDR3 DNA follows: TGTGCCAGCAGAGGGGTTTATGGCTACACCTTC.

The gene calls are TRBV7-2 and TRBJ2-6; D may be TRBD2 (6 bases). Trimming took 5 bases from V and 0 from J, leaving 11 bases between them. The CDR3 contains 16 residues. Germline CDR1 SGHTA, CDR2 FQGNSA. The CDR3 loop reads CASSPGLFSGANVLTF. The CDR3 DNA reads as TGTGCCAGCAGCCCTGGACTATTCTCTGGGGCCAACGTCCTGACTTTC.

The sample holds a few counts of this clonotype. The chain uses TRBV20-1 and TRBJ2-2; D gene ambiguous. V was cut by 5 bases and J by 5 bases, with 9 bases left in between. This CDR3 is 12 amino acids long. Germline assignment: CDR1 DFQATT and CDR2 SNEGSKA (reference sequence). Written as DNA, the CDR3 is TGCAGTGCTCGAATGAGGACCGGGGAGCTGTTTTTT. Amino acids: CSARMRTGELFF.